This T cell receptor (beta chain) was recorded in a study of blood T cell repertoires in COVID-19. Study-level information: Acute-phase and convalescent COVID-19 samples originated in the United States, Italy and Spain.

In the source study's methods: Reference gene primers were amplified, and this amplification served to estimate nucleated cell counts. Assay used: immunoSEQ multiplex PCR; TCRdb lists only in-frame clones, some missing. That table is the source of V, J and clone size, and D and trimming were worked out from the DNA. The sample has around 300,000 clones, 90% seen once. Seattle researchers signed up patients amid active infection and tracked them longitudinally. The length of the CDR3 is 20 residues. The receptor's source is a young woman with COVID-19, enrolled during active disease. The gene calls are TRBV21-1 and TRBJ2-3; TRBD2, as called in the table, went unchecked against the DNA. TRBV21-1 corresponds to a pseudogene. The specimen was peripheral blood. This CDR3 is CASRGRRGLATAHGTDTQYF. CDR3 nucleotides: TGTGCCAGCAGGGGGAGAAGAGGACTAGCTACCGCCCACGGCACAGATACGCAGTATTTT.